This TCR beta chain comes out of a study of tumor-infiltrating lymphocytes in primary liver carcinoma. Overall study context: Ages ranged from 30 to 69, with HCC or mixed HCC-cholangiocarcinoma. Study findings and constraints: Among top clones, only about 7-24% appeared in all five tumor regions.

Starting material for RNA and DNA co-extraction consisted of about 20-30 mg of unsorted bulk tissue. Uniformly, tumor samples exhibited a viable tumor cell fraction exceeding 80%. The CDR3 covers 14 residues. Per the germline V gene, CDR1 is MNHEY and CDR2 is SVGAGI. As concerns this clonotype: Its antigen is not identified. Being one base from a much bigger clone, this may be a read error.

Starting material of around 460 ng total RNA yielded TCR beta cDNA via a constant-region primer. It was through three nested multiplex PCR rounds of slightly modified ARM-PCR that TCR beta libraries arose. Rounds one and two of PCR, each of roughly 10 cycles, were primed with TRBV1-TRBV30 forward primers and a C-beta reverse primer. Each CDR3 protein gets one entry after TCRdb re-called the multiplex PCR reads with MiXCR. The sample records 120,000 or so distinct CDR3 sequences, around two thirds being singletons. Sequenced sample: liver tumor tissue from sampling region 1. Subset given: tumor region T1, superior pole. The rearrangement joins TRBV6-5 to TRBJ1-3; a weak D match, TRBD1 (5 bases). The sequence derives from a woman in her sixties with primary liver carcinoma and hepatitis B virus infection. CDR3 residues: CASIYSGGGNTIYF. CDR3 DNA sequence: TGTGCCAGCATTTACTCGGGGGGGGGAAACACCATATATTTT.